The 26 T cell receptor beta chains below come from one sample, sequenced in a study of blood T cell repertoires in COVID-19. Assay: immunoSEQ multiplex PCR; the TCRdb copy retains only in-frame clones and omits some. This table has 130,000 to 150,000 clones, 80% to 90% appearing once. The specimen sequenced was peripheral blood. These receptors were obtained from a man between 45 and 60 years old who had recovered from COVID-19.

This clone was counted a few times. V and J are TRBV5-4 and TRBJ1-1, with D tentatively TRBD1 (6 bases). The length of the CDR3 is 14 residues. Germline CDR1 and CDR2: SGHNT and YYREEE (reference sequence). The ends were cut back, 4 bases at V and 2 bases at J, with 12 bases in the middle. This chain's CDR3 is CASSLGDKNTEAFF. CDR3 bases: TGTGCCAGCAGCCTGGGGGACAAAAACACTGAAGCTTTCTTT. The full variable domain, rest sourced from reference TRBV5-4 and TRBJ1-1, is ETGVTQSPTHLIKTRGQQVTLRCSSQSGHNTVSWYQQALGQGPQFIFQYYREEENGRGNFPPRFSGLQFPNYSSELNVNALELDDSALYLCASSLGDKNTEAFFGQGTRLTVV.

The chain has TRBV19 and TRBJ2-3; no clear D. Trimming removed 4 bases from V and 2 bases from J, with 7 bases in between. The V gene's germline CDR1 is LNHDA and CDR2 SQIVND (reference sequence). The CDR3 runs to 13 residues. This chain's CDR3 is CASSTGITDTQYF. CDR3 bases: TGTGCCAGTAGTACGGGTATCACAGATACGCAGTATTTT.

This clone was picked up one time. The rearrangement uses TRBV7-2 and TRBJ1-1, with D perhaps TRBD1 (5 bases). This CDR3 is built from 16 residues. The germline gives CDR1 SGHTA, CDR2 FQGNSA. Trimming removed 5 bases at V and 3 bases at J, with 19 bases between. Here the CDR3 DNA reads TGTGCCAGCAGCGCATGGAGCGGGGGGGTCTACACTGAAGCTTTCTTT. It yields the protein CASSAWSGGVYTEAFF.

CDR3 nucleotides: TGTGCCAGCAGTTACTCGTGGAGGGGAGGCACTGAAGCTTTCTTT. The encoded protein is CASSYSWRGGTEAFF. The rearrangement joins TRBV6-5 to TRBJ1-1; a possible D gene is TRBD1 (5 bases). Germline V gene data show CDR1 as MNHEY and CDR2 as SVGAGI. The ends were cut back, 0 bases at V and 4 bases at J, with 12 bases in the middle. This CDR3 spans 15 amino acids.

The J gene is TRBJ2-3, the V gene TRBV3-1 (or the pseudogene TRBV3-2); 8 bases agree with TRBD2. The germline CDR1 and CDR2 sequences are LGHDT and YNNKEL (reference sequence). This CDR3 has 18 amino acids. The J segment lost 2 bases and the V segment lost 4 bases, leaving 14 bases of the junction unmatched. CDR3: CASSPSRGSGAATDTQYF. As DNA, the CDR3 is TGTGCCAGCAGCCCCTCGAGGGGTAGCGGGGCCGCCACAGATACGCAGTATTTT.

This rearrangement joins TRBV9 to TRBJ2-1; TRBD2 aligns across 16 bases. This CDR3 contains 20 residues. J lost 3 bases, V lost 3 bases, and 12 bases had no gene match. Germline V gives CDR1 SGDLS, CDR2 YYNGEE. As DNA, the CDR3 is TGTGCCAGCAGCGCGCCCTCCGGGACTAGCGGGGGGGCCATCTACAATGAGCAGTTCTTC. It is translated as CASSAPSGTSGGAIYNEQFF.

The rearrangement joins TRBV4-1 to TRBJ1-5; 9 bases align to TRBD1. The CDR3 consists of 16 residues. The junction had 6 bases not matched to a gene; V was cut back by 3 bases and J by 3 bases. CDR1 and CDR2 (germline): MGHRA, YSYEKL. In DNA, the CDR3 is TGCGCCAGCAGCCATCCTGGGACAGGGAACAATCAGCCCCAGCATTTT. This encodes CASSHPGTGNNQPQHF.

This chain links TRBV7-2 with TRBJ2-5, with D unclear. CDR1 SGHTA and CDR2 FQGNSA come from the germline V gene. Trimming shortened V by 1 base and J by 2 bases, and 5 bases separated the two germline ends. The length of the CDR3 is 13 residues. The CDR3, as DNA: TGTGCCAGCAGCTTAGTTCAACAAGAGACCCAGTACTTC. It is translated as CASSLVQQETQYF.

This rearrangement joins TRBV6-2 or TRBV6-3 to TRBJ1-5; 8 nucleotides agree with TRBD1. This CDR3 has 16 amino acids. Germline lookup yields CDR1 MNHEY and CDR2 SVGEGT. With V trimmed by 1 base and J by 6 bases, 8 bases remained unmatched. The CDR3 bases are TGTGCCAGCAGTTACTTCCGAGACAGGGGCCGTCAGCCCCAGCATTTT. Its protein product is CASSYFRDRGRQPQHF.

J is TRBJ2-3 and V is TRBV7-9, with 9 positions matching TRBD2. Trimming at V came to 5 bases and at J to 5 bases, leaving 17 bases not matched to a gene. The germline CDR1 and CDR2 sequences are SEHNR and FQNEAQ (reference sequence). This CDR3 is 18 amino acids long. CDR3 nucleotides: TGTGCCAGCAGCGTTTCCGGGACTAGCTTTTTTGAAAAAGATACGCAGTATTTT. Protein product: CASSVSGTSFFEKDTQYF. Full variable domain (rest looked up from reference TRBV7-9 and TRBJ2-3): DTGVSQNPRHKITKRGQNVTFRCDPISEHNRLYWYRQTLGQGPEFLTYFQNEAQLEKSRLLSDRFSAERPKGSFSTLEIQRTEQGDSAMYLCASSVSGTSFFEKDTQYFGPGTRLTVL.

The chain employs TRBV7-2 and TRBJ1-1; the match to TRBD1 covers 10 bases. The J segment lost 4 bases and the V segment lost 3 bases, leaving 11 bases of the junction unmatched. The CDR3 is 17 residues long. Germline V lookup: CDR1 SGHTA, CDR2 FQGNSA. CDR3 amino acids: CASSLVPGTGVSTEAFF. For the CDR3, the DNA is TGTGCCAGCAGCTTGGTTCCGGGGACAGGGGTGAGCACTGAAGCTTTCTTT.

The rearrangement joins TRBV19 to TRBJ1-1, with a possible D match to TRBD1 (5 bases). Per the germline V gene, CDR1 is LNHDA and CDR2 is SQIVND (reference sequence). The CDR3 length is 15 residues. Between the trimmed V and J ends, which lost 4 bases and 0 bases, there was a span of 12 bases. CDR3 coding DNA: TGTGCCAGTAGTACGTGGGCAGGGATGAACACTGAAGCTTTCTTT. Translation: CASSTWAGMNTEAFF.

The rearrangement joins TRBV7-8 to TRBJ1-1, with TRBD1 matching 7 bases. The CDR3 sequence is 15 residues long. V dropped 4 bases and J dropped 0; count of bases not matched to a gene: 5. In germline, CDR1 is SGHVS, CDR2 FQNEAQ. The CDR3 loop is CASSSQGVVNTEAFF. DNA for the CDR3: TGTGCCAGCAGCTCCCAGGGGGTGGTGAACACTGAAGCTTTCTTT.

The gene calls are TRBV27 and TRBJ1-4; no reliable D call. The CDR3 is 14 amino acids. V was pared by 3 bases and J by 4 bases, with 9 bases between. The germline CDR1 and CDR2 sequences are MNHEY and SMNVEV (reference sequence). The CDR3 DNA is TGTGCCAGCAGTTTCGGGAGGGATAATGAAAAACTGTTTTTT. Amino acids: CASSFGRDNEKLFF.

This clone was seen a few times. The chain uses TRBV7-9 and TRBJ1-1; 7 bases agree with TRBD1. CDR3 length equals 13 residues. Trimming removed 5 bases from V and 3 bases from J; junction bases left unmatched: 3. The germline CDR1 and CDR2 sequences are SEHNR and FQNEAQ (reference sequence). The CDR3 nucleotides read TGTGCCAGCAGCGACACAGGGGACACTGAAGCTTTCTTT. The encoded protein is CASSDTGDTEAFF.

The V and J genes are TRBV7-2 and TRBJ1-5; 11 bases are a match to TRBD1. The junction had 8 bases not matched to a gene; V was cut back by 5 bases and J by 8 bases. This CDR3 has 15 amino acids. Germline-derived CDR1 and CDR2 are SGHTA and FQGNSA. For the CDR3, the DNA is TGTGCCAGCAGCCCAGCCCGGGACAGGGGGAAGCCCCAGCATTTT. Translating it yields CASSPARDRGKPQHF. Based on the CDR3 plus reference TRBV7-2 and TRBJ1-5, the full variable domain is GAGVSQSPSNKVTEKGKDVELRCDPISGHTALYWYRQSLGQGLEFLIYFQGNSAPDKSGLPSDRFSAERTGGSVSTLTIQRTQQEDSAVYLCASSPARDRGKPQHFGDGTRLSIL.

This clone was counted once. Written as DNA, the CDR3 is TGTGCCAGCAGCCGAAGAGCCGACGGGTTTCAGCCCCAGCATTTT. Translation: CASSRRADGFQPQHF. The chain uses TRBV3-1 (or the pseudogene TRBV3-2) and TRBJ1-5; the D is unclear. The germline V gene has CDR1 LGHDT and CDR2 YNNKEL (reference sequence). The length of the CDR3 is 15 residues. V was cut by 4 bases and J by 6 bases, with 16 bases left in between.

V gene TRBV21-1 combines with J gene TRBJ2-7; the table calls TRBD2, which could not be checked here. TRBV21-1 is a pseudogene locus. The CDR3 sequence is 13 residues long. This chain's CDR3 is CASSKPPGNEQYF. CDR3 in DNA: TGTGCCAGCAGCAAACCCCCGGGGAATGAGCAGTACTTC.

The sample holds many counts of this clone. Other DNA sequences of this sample code for an identical CDR3. The CDR3 spells CASSQDSGGSYNEQFF. Here the CDR3 DNA reads TGTGCCAGCAGCCAAGATAGCGGGGGCTCCTACAATGAGCAGTTCTTC. V usage is TRBV4-2 and J usage is TRBJ2-1, with 9 nucleotides matching TRBD2. Unmatched junction bases numbered 0, after V lost 0 bases and J lost 0 bases. Germline loops: CDR1 LGHNA, CDR2 YNFKEQ. The CDR3 totals 16 residues.

The chain links TRBV18 to TRBJ2-7; TRBD1 agrees at 9 bases. The CDR3 contains 14 residues. Unmatched junction bases numbered 3, after V lost 5 bases and J lost 1 base. CDR1 and CDR2 (germline): KGHSH, LQKENI. CDR3 sequence: CASSGQGYSYEQYF. As DNA, the CDR3 is TGTGCCAGCTCAGGACAGGGGTATTCCTACGAGCAGTACTTC.

This CDR3 reads CASSLLGQSNQPQHF. The CDR3 DNA follows: TGTGCCAGCAGCTTATTGGGGCAGAGCAATCAGCCCCAGCATTTT. This chain uses TRBV7-2 with TRBJ1-5; maybe TRBD1 (5 bases). The V gene's germline CDR1 is SGHTA and CDR2 FQGNSA. V lost 2 bases and J lost 1, with 9 bases in between. CDR3 length equals 15 residues. The whole variable domain, remainder taken from reference TRBV7-2 and TRBJ1-5, is GAGVSQSPSNKVTEKGKDVELRCDPISGHTALYWYRQSLGQGLEFLIYFQGNSAPDKSGLPSDRFSAERTGGSVSTLTIQRTQQEDSAVYLCASSLLGQSNQPQHFGDGTRLSIL.

The V gene is TRBV9, the J gene TRBJ2-1; 10 bases fit TRBD1. CDR3 length: 15 residues. Germline CDR1 is SGDLS and CDR2 is YYNGEE. V was clipped by 0 bases and J by 4 bases; unmatched bases: 1. Here the CDR3 DNA reads TGTGCCAGCAGCGTAGGGACAGGGGGGTACAATGAGCAGTTCTTC. This gives the protein CASSVGTGGYNEQFF.

V gene TRBV5-1 combines with J gene TRBJ2-7, with 10 bases that match TRBD1. Per the germline V gene, CDR1 is SGHRS and CDR2 is YFSETQ. V lost 0 bases, J lost 3 bases, and 3 bases stayed unmatched. The CDR3 totals 15 residues. The chain's CDR3 is CASSLAWTGGYEQYF. The DNA of the CDR3 is TGCGCCAGCAGCTTGGCTTGGACAGGGGGCTACGAGCAGTACTTC.

The CDR3 region has the DNA TGTGCCAGCAGCTTAGCCCCCGGGACTAGCGGGAACACAGATACGCAGTATTTT. Protein product: CASSLAPGTSGNTDTQYF. This chain links TRBV7-8 with TRBJ2-3; 13 nucleotides agree with TRBD2. Germline-derived CDR1 and CDR2 are SGHVS and FQNEAQ. The trim removed 0 bases at V and 2 bases at J, leaving 5 bases unmatched. CDR3 size: 18 residues. The full variable domain, its missing parts supplied by reference TRBV7-8 and TRBJ2-3, is GAGVSQSPRYKVAKRGQDVALRCDPISGHVSLFWYQQALGQGPEFLTYFQNEAQLDKSGLPSDRFFAERPEGSVSTLKIQRTQQEDSAVYLCASSLAPGTSGNTDTQYFGPGTRLTVL.

This clone was seen at least ten times. The chain employs TRBV12-3 or TRBV12-4 and TRBJ2-1; 9 bases line up with TRBD2. Trimming at V came to 5 bases and at J to 10 bases, leaving 6 bases not matched to a gene. The CDR3 has 13 amino acids. The CDR3 nucleotides are TGTGCCAGCAGTCCGAGCGGGGGGAGGGAGCAGTTCTTC. Its translation: CASSPSGGREQFF.

The V call is TRBV7-2, the J call TRBJ1-1; the D is unclear. The CDR3 is 13 amino acids. Looked up from germline, CDR1 is SGHTA and CDR2 is FQGNSA. V was trimmed by 2 bases and J by 4 bases, leaving 8 bases between them. The CDR3 DNA reads TGTGCCAGCAGCTTATTACCTATCACTGAAGCTTTCTTT. Translated, it gives CASSLLPITEAFF.